This is a list of T cell receptor beta chains from one sample in a study of blood T cells in healthy people across ages. From the 5' RACE reads, TCRdb called clonotypes with MiXCR, one entry per CDR3 protein. The table has around 1,900,000 distinct CDR3 sequences, about two fifths seen once. Sequencing input: blood. The receptors stem from a human donor in good health. Each CDR3 is given with its conserved first and last residue. Each record gives: D gene, V gene, J gene, clone size, CDR3 protein, CDR3 DNA. The D gene is left open where the match is weak. Not every row has a clone size; where given, it reads once, few, many or a size class.

d_gene: .; v_gene: TRBV3-1; j_gene: TRBJ1-2; abundance: once; CDR3aa: CASSQGIFDRFYGYTF; CDR3nt: TGTGCCAGCAGCCAAGGGATTTTCGACAGATTCTATGGCTACACCTTC
d_gene: TRBD1; v_gene: TRBV6-6; j_gene: TRBJ1-1; abundance: .; CDR3aa: CASIPWGTGNTEAFF; CDR3nt: TGTGCCAGCATCCCATGGGGGACAGGGAACACTGAAGCTTTCTTT
d_gene: .; v_gene: TRBV5-1; j_gene: TRBJ2-5; abundance: many; CDR3aa: CASSLTQETQYF; CDR3nt: TGTGCCAGCAGCTTAACACAAGAGACCCAGTACTTC
d_gene: .; v_gene: TRBV11-2; j_gene: TRBJ2-1; abundance: few; CDR3aa: CASSAVVLSNEQFF; CDR3nt: TGTGCCAGCAGCGCCGTGGTACTTAGCAATGAGCAGTTCTTC
d_gene: TRBD1; v_gene: TRBV7-2; j_gene: TRBJ1-2; abundance: many; CDR3aa: CASSFDRGPYGYTF; CDR3nt: TGTGCCAGCAGCTTCGACAGGGGCCCCTATGGCTACACCTTC
d_gene: .; v_gene: TRBV29-1; j_gene: TRBJ1-4; abundance: few; CDR3aa: CSGKWGGEKLFF; CDR3nt: TGCAGCGGGAAGTGGGGTGGTGAAAAACTGTTTTTT
d_gene: .; v_gene: TRBV12-5; j_gene: TRBJ1-2; abundance: .; CDR3aa: CASAYTSQGGGYTF; CDR3nt: TGTGCTAGTGCCTACACCTCTCAGGGAGGAGGCTACACCTTC
d_gene: TRBD1; v_gene: TRBV12-3/TRBV12-4; j_gene: TRBJ2-7; abundance: few; CDR3aa: CASGLGQGAYEQYF; CDR3nt: TGTGCCAGCGGCCTAGGACAGGGGGCGTACGAGCAGTACTTC
d_gene: .; v_gene: TRBV5-1; j_gene: TRBJ2-5; abundance: .; CDR3aa: CASSLFRETRYF; CDR3nt: TGCGCCAGCAGCTTGTTCAGAGAGACCCGGTACTTC
d_gene: .; v_gene: TRBV5-8; j_gene: TRBJ2-1; abundance: few; CDR3aa: CATSPQGQNFGEQFF; CDR3nt: TGTGCCACTTCGCCCCAGGGGCAAAATTTCGGGGAGCAGTTCTTC
d_gene: .; v_gene: TRBV5-1; j_gene: TRBJ1-5; abundance: few; CDR3aa: CASSFYKDTEEMVNQPQHF; CDR3nt: TGCGCCAGCAGCTTCTATAAGGACACCGAGGAGATGGTCAATCAGCCCCAGCATTTT
d_gene: TRBD2; v_gene: TRBV20-1; j_gene: TRBJ2-3; abundance: few; CDR3aa: CSASGGGSTDTQYF; CDR3nt: TGCAGTGCTAGCGGGGGGGGTAGCACAGATACGCAGTATTTT
d_gene: .; v_gene: TRBV29-1; j_gene: TRBJ1-1; abundance: .; CDR3aa: CSVRPLMNTEAFF; CDR3nt: TGCAGCGTTAGGCCCTTAATGAACACTGAAGCTTTCTTT
d_gene: .; v_gene: TRBV24-1; j_gene: TRBJ1-2; abundance: few; CDR3aa: CATSDSIPGQSGYTF; CDR3nt: TGTGCCACCAGTGATTCGATCCCCGGGCAAAGCGGCTACACCTTC
d_gene: TRBD2; v_gene: TRBV4-3; j_gene: TRBJ2-4; abundance: few; CDR3aa: CASSQMILAGNIQYF; CDR3nt: TGCGCCAGCAGCCAAATGATTCTAGCGGGAAACATTCAGTACTTC
d_gene: .; v_gene: TRBV11-2; j_gene: TRBJ2-7; abundance: few; CDR3aa: CASSLVGTAEEQYF; CDR3nt: TGTGCCAGCAGCTTAGTGGGCACGGCAGAAGAGCAGTACTTC
d_gene: .; v_gene: TRBV24-1; j_gene: TRBJ1-6; abundance: .; CDR3aa: CATSEGPGYSPPHF; CDR3nt: TGTGCCACCAGTGAGGGACCAGGGTACTCACCCCCCCACTTT
d_gene: .; v_gene: TRBV12-3/TRBV12-4; j_gene: TRBJ2-5; abundance: .; CDR3aa: CASSPGPTSMETQYF; CDR3nt: TGTGCCAGCAGCCCCGGTCCGACTAGTATGGAGACCCAGTACTTC
d_gene: .; v_gene: TRBV5-1; j_gene: TRBJ2-1; abundance: .; CDR3aa: CASSLGDSRGNEQFF; CDR3nt: TGCGCCAGCAGCTTGGGAGACAGCCGAGGGAATGAGCAGTTCTTC
d_gene: TRBD1; v_gene: TRBV5-6; j_gene: TRBJ1-5; abundance: few; CDR3aa: CASSRMTGGGQPQHF; CDR3nt: TGTGCCAGCAGCCGGATGACAGGGGGCGGTCAGCCCCAGCATTTT